This is a list of T cell receptor beta chains from one sample in a study of beta chain features in type 1 diabetes. Assay: immunoSEQ multiplex PCR; the TCRdb copy retains only in-frame clones and omits some. The sample lists 600,000 to 700,000 clones, approximately 13% occurring once. The sample consisted of naive CD4+ T cells from blood. The origin of the receptors is a man aged 25 to 45 with type 1 diabetes. Each CDR3 is given with its conserved first and last residue. The D gene is left open where the match is weak. The size of a clone is reported for some rows only, either as once, few or many, or as a class for expanded clones.

clone size: .; D gene: TRBD1; V gene: TRBV27; J gene: TRBJ1-2; CDR3 protein: CASSPYPGQGKVYGYTF; CDR3 DNA: TGTGCCAGCAGCCCCTACCCAGGACAGGGGAAGGTCTATGGCTACACCTTC
clone size: .; D gene: TRBD1; V gene: TRBV14; J gene: TRBJ1-2; CDR3 protein: CASSQSTGTDKTF; CDR3 DNA: TGTGCCAGCAGCCAATCCACCGGGACAGATAAAACCTTC
clone size: few; D gene: .; V gene: TRBV6-4; J gene: TRBJ1-1; CDR3 protein: CASSPQGDTEAFF; CDR3 DNA: TGTGCCAGCAGCCCTCAGGGTGACACTGAAGCTTTCTTT
clone size: .; D gene: .; V gene: TRBV7-3; J gene: TRBJ1-1; CDR3 protein: CASSLNPSMNTEAFF; CDR3 DNA: TGTGCCAGCAGCTTAAATCCGAGCATGAACACTGAAGCTTTCTTT
clone size: .; D gene: .; V gene: TRBV5-1; J gene: TRBJ1-2; CDR3 protein: CASSGQAANYGYTF; CDR3 DNA: TGCGCCAGCAGCGGGCAGGCAGCTAACTATGGCTACACCTTC
clone size: .; D gene: TRBD2; V gene: TRBV5-1; J gene: TRBJ2-7; CDR3 protein: CASSLALAGVNYEQYF; CDR3 DNA: TGCGCCAGCAGCTTGGCACTAGCGGGGGTGAACTACGAGCAGTACTTC
clone size: few; D gene: .; V gene: TRBV20-1; J gene: TRBJ2-3; CDR3 protein: CSARMGDTQYF; CDR3 DNA: TGCAGTGCTAGAATGGGGGATACGCAGTATTTT
clone size: .; D gene: TRBD1; V gene: TRBV4-3; J gene: TRBJ1-2; CDR3 protein: CASSPGQGGSNYGYTF; CDR3 DNA: TGCGCCAGCAGCCCGGGACAGGGGGGCTCCAACTATGGCTACACCTTC
clone size: few; D gene: .; V gene: TRBV7-9; J gene: TRBJ2-7; CDR3 protein: CASSPAAGLGPFYEQYF; CDR3 DNA: TGTGCCAGCAGCCCGGCGGCAGGATTGGGCCCTTTCTACGAGCAGTACTTC
clone size: many; D gene: .; V gene: TRBV7-9; J gene: TRBJ2-2; CDR3 protein: CASSPRGRGEGGELFF; CDR3 DNA: TGTGCCAGCAGCCCACGCGGCAGGGGAGAAGGCGGGGAGCTGTTTTTT
clone size: .; D gene: .; V gene: TRBV4-3; J gene: TRBJ2-1; CDR3 protein: CASSQEATRSQFF; CDR3 DNA: TGCGCCAGCAGCCAAGAAGCGACTAGATCGCAGTTCTTC
clone size: few; D gene: .; V gene: TRBV7-8; J gene: TRBJ1-5; CDR3 protein: CASSFSRQRGNQPQHF; CDR3 DNA: TGTGCCAGCAGCTTTTCAAGGCAGAGGGGCAATCAGCCCCAGCATTTT
clone size: .; D gene: .; V gene: TRBV7-6; J gene: TRBJ2-5; CDR3 protein: CASSFGVVETQYF; CDR3 DNA: TGTGCCAGCAGCTTCGGGGTGGTAGAGACCCAGTACTTC
clone size: .; D gene: .; V gene: TRBV11-3; J gene: TRBJ2-5; CDR3 protein: CASSSTGETQYF; CDR3 DNA: TGTGCCAGCAGCTCAACTGGGGAGACCCAGTACTTC
clone size: .; D gene: .; V gene: TRBV18; J gene: TRBJ2-1; CDR3 protein: CASSPDMAYNEQFF; CDR3 DNA: TGTGCCAGCTCCCCCGACATGGCCTACAATGAGCAGTTCTTC
clone size: .; D gene: .; V gene: TRBV11-2; J gene: TRBJ2-6; CDR3 protein: CASTSFRGSGANVLTF; CDR3 DNA: TGTGCCAGCACCTCCTTTCGAGGCTCTGGGGCCAACGTCCTGACTTTC
clone size: few; D gene: .; V gene: TRBV5-6; J gene: TRBJ1-6; CDR3 protein: CASSQNIGDSPLHF; CDR3 DNA: TGTGCCAGCAGCCAGAATATAGGGGATTCACCCCTCCACTTT
clone size: few; D gene: TRBD1; V gene: TRBV5-6; J gene: TRBJ2-2; CDR3 protein: CASSFQGAQGTGELFF; CDR3 DNA: TGTGCCAGCAGCTTCCAGGGGGCGCAGGGTACCGGGGAGCTGTTTTTT
clone size: few; D gene: .; V gene: TRBV7-2; J gene: TRBJ2-5; CDR3 protein: CASSLAETQYF; CDR3 DNA: TGTGCCAGCAGCTTAGCAGAGACCCAGTACTTC
clone size: .; D gene: TRBD1; V gene: TRBV7-7; J gene: TRBJ2-1; CDR3 protein: CASSLEQGAGEQFF; CDR3 DNA: TGTGCTAGCAGCTTAGAACAGGGGGCCGGTGAGCAGTTCTTC
clone size: few; D gene: .; V gene: TRBV27; J gene: TRBJ2-2; CDR3 protein: CASSRQDYTGELFF; CDR3 DNA: TGTGCCAGCAGTCGACAGGACTACACCGGGGAGCTGTTTTTT
clone size: .; D gene: TRBD2; V gene: TRBV2; J gene: TRBJ2-3; CDR3 protein: CASQKGTSGGPAFTDTQYF; CDR3 DNA: TGTGCCAGCCAGAAAGGGACTAGCGGGGGCCCCGCGTTCACAGATACGCAGTATTTT